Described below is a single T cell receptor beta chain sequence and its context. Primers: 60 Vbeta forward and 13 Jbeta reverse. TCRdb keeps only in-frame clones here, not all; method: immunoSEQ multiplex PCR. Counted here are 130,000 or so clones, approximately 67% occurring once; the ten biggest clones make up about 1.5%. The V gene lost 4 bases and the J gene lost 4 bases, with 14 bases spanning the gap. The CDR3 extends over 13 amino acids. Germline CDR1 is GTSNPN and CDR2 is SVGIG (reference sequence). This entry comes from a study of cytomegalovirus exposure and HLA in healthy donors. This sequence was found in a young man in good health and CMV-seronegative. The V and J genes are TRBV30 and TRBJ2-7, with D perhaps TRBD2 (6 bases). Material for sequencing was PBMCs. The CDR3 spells CAWMGTLAYEQYF. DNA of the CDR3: TGTGCCTGGATGGGGACTCTCGCATACGAGCAGTACTTC.